The T cell receptor beta chain under discussion was sequenced for a study of OX40 agonist ivuxolimab in advanced cancers. Study conclusions and caveats: The investigators did not determine what antigen specificity the expanded peripheral T cells had. At 0.1 to 3.0 mg/kg and by week 6, clonal expansion occurred in CD4+ and CD8+ blood T cells.

Turning to this clone: Its antigen is not known.

The assay was immunoSEQ multiplex PCR, and TCRdb's table has in-frame clones only and misses some. This table has around 56,000 clones, around 82% appearing once. From germline, CDR1 is LNHDA and CDR2 SQIVND (reference sequence). This CDR3 has 16 residues. V lost 4 bases, J lost 8 bases, and 14 bases stayed unmatched. The sequencing used CD4+ or CD8+ T cells sorted from blood, collected in a trial of the OX40 agonist ivuxolimab. This TCR was recovered from an adult with an advanced solid tumor such as melanoma, head and neck, liver or kidney cancer. The gene calls are TRBV19 and TRBJ2-1; the match to TRBD2 covers 7 bases. The DNA of the CDR3 is TGTGCCAGTAGTAGGGCTAGGACTAGGGAACGTGATGAGCAGTTCTTC. This gives the protein CASSRARTRERDEQFF.